This paragraph covers one T cell receptor (beta chain) sequence. Its antigen is currently unknown. Profiling relied on immunoSEQ multiplex PCR, and the TCRdb table lists in-frame clones only, not all of them. The profile shows tens of thousands of clones, under 95% of them singletons. The entry originates in a study of T cells in tuberculosis. Whole-study results and caveats: Cases with active tuberculosis were adults, while controls were adolescents.

The CDR3 has 11 residues. The germline CDR1 and CDR2 sequences are SNHLY and FYNNEI. V was clipped by 7 bases and J by 7 bases; unmatched bases: 4. The time point is: new active TB diagnosis, blood taken before or within 7 days of starting treatment. On average roughly 100,000 T cells per donor were immunosequenced. The starting material was PBMCs, obtained at tuberculosis diagnosis. This rearrangement joins TRBV2 to TRBJ2-7; TRBD1 matches at 7 bases. The sequence came from an adult with tuberculosis. Some clones in this sample may be carry-over from other donors' samples. In DNA, the CDR3 is TGTGCCAGCAACAGGGGTGGGGAGCAGTACTTC. Translating gives CASNRGGEQYF. Drawing the rest from reference TRBV2 and TRBJ2-7, the complete variable domain is EPEVTQTPSHQVTQMGQEVILRCVPISNHLYFYWYRQILGQKVEFLVSFYNNEISEKSEIFDDQFSVERPDGSNFTLKIRSTKLEDSAMYFCASNRGGEQYFGPGTRLTVT.